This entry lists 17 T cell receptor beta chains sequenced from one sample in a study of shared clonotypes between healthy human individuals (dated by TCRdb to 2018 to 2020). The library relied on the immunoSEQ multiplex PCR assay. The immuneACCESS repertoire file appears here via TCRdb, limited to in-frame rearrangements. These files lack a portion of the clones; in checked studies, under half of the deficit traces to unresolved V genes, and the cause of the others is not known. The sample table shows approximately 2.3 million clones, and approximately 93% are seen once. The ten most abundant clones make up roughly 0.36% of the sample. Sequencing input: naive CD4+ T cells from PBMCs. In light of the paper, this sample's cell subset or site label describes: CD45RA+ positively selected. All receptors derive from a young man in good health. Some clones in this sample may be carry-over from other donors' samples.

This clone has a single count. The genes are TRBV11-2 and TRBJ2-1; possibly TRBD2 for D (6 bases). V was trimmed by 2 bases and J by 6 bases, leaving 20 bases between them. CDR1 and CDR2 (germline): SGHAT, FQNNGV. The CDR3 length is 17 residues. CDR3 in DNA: TGTGCCAGCAGCTTATTCCGGGCAGCAAGGGAGGTCAATGAGCAGTTCTTC. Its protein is CASSLFRAAREVNEQFF.

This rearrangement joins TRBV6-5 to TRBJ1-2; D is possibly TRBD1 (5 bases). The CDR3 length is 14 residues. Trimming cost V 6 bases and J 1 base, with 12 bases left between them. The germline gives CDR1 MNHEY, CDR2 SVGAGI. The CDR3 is CASSRSQVNYGYTF. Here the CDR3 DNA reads TGTGCCAGCAGCCGATCACAGGTTAACTATGGCTACACCTTC.

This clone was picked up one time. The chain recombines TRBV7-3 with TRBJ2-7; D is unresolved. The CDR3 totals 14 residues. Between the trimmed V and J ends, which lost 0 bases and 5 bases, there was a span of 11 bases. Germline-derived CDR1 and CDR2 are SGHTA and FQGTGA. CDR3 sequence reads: CASSLTAGTNEQYF. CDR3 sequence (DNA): TGTGCCAGCAGCTTAACGGCAGGAACCAACGAGCAGTACTTC.

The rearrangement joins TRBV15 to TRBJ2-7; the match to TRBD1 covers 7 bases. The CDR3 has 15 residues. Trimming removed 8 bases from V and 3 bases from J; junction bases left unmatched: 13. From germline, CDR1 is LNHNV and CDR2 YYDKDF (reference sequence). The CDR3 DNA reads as TGTGCCACCTCTCTCACTAGGGGACAGTTCTACGAGCAGTACTTC. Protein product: CATSLTRGQFYEQYF.

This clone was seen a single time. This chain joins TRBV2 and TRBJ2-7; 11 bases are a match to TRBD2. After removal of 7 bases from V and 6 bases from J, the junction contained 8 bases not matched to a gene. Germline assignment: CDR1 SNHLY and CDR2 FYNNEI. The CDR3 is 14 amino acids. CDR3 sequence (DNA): TGTGCCAGCACCCTACTAGCGGGGGTGCCCGAGCAGTACTTC. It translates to CASTLLAGVPEQYF.

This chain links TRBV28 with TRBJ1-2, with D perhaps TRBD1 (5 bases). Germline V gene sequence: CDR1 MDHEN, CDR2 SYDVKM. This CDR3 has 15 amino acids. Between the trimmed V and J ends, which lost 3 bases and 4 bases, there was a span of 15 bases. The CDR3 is CASSFFGGKGYGYTF. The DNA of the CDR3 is TGTGCCAGCAGTTTTTTTGGGGGTAAAGGCTATGGCTACACCTTC.

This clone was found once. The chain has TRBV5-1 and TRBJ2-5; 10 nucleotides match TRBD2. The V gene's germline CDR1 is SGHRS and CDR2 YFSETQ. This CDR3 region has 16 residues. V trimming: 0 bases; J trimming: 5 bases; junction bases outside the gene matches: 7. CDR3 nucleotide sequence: TGCGCCAGCAGCTTGGGGCCTAGCGGGAGTGTCGAGACCCAGTACTTC. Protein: CASSLGPSGSVETQYF.

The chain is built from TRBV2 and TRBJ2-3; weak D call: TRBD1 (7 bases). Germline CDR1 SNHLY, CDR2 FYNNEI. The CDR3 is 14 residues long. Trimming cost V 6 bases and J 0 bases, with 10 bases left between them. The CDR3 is CASRGGQSTDTQYF. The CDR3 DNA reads TGTGCCAGCAGGGGGGGACAGAGCACAGATACGCAGTATTTT.

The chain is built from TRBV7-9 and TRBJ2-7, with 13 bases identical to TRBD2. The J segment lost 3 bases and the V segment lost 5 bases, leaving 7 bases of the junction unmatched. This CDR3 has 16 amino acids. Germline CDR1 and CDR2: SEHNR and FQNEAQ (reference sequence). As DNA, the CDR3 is TGTGCCAGCAGCAATCCCGGGACTAGCGGGATCTACGAGCAGTACTTC. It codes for CASSNPGTSGIYEQYF.

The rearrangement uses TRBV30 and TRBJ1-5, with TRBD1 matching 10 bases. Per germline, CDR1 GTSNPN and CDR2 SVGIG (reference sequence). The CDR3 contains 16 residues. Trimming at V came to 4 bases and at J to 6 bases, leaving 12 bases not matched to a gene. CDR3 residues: CAWNDVRDRGSQPQHF. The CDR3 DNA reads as TGTGCCTGGAATGATGTCCGGGACAGGGGTAGTCAGCCCCAGCATTTT.

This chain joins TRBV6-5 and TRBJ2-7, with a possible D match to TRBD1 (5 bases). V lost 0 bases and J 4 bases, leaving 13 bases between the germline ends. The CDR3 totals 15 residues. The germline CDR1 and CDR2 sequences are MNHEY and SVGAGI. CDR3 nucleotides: TGTGCCAGCAGTTACTCGGGCAGGGTGAAGTACGAGCAGTACTTC. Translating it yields CASSYSGRVKYEQYF.

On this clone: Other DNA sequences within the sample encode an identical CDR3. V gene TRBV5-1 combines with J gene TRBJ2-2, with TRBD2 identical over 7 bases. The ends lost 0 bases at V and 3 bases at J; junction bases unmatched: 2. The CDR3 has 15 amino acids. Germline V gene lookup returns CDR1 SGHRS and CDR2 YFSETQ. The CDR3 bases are TGCGCCAGCAGCTTGGGACTAGCCGACACCGGGGAGCTGTTTTTT. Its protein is CASSLGLADTGELFF.

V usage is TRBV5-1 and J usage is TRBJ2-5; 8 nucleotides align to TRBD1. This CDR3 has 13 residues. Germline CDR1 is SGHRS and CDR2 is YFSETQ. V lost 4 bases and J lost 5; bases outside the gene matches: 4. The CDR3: CASSTDRAETQYF. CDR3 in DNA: TGCGCCAGCAGCACGGACAGGGCGGAGACCCAGTACTTC.

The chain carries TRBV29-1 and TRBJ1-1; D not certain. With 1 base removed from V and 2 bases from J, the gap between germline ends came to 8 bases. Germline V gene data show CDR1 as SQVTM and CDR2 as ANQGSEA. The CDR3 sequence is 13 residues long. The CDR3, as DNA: TGCAGCGTTGAAGTTGCGAGTAACACTGAAGCTTTCTTT. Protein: CSVEVASNTEAFF.

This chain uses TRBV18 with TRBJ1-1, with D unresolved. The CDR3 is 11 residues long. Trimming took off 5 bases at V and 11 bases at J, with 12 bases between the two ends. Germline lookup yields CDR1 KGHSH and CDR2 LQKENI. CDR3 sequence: CASSNDYVAFF. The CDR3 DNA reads TGTGCCAGCTCAAATGATTATGTGGCTTTCTTT.

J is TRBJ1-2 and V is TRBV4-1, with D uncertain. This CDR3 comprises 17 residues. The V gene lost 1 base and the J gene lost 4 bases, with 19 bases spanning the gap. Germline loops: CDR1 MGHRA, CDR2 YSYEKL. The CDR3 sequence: CASSQVTITRTAYGYTF. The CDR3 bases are TGCGCCAGCAGCCAAGTCACAATAACTCGGACTGCCTATGGCTACACCTTC.

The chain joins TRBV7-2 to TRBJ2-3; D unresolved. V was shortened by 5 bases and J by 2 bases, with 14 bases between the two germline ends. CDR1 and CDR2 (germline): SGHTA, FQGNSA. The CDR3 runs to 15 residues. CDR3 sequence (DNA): TGTGCCAGCAGCCGACTTAGCATTATCACAGATACGCAGTATTTT. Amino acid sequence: CASSRLSIITDTQYF. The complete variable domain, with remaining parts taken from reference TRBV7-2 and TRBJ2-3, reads GAGVSQSPSNKVTEKGKDVELRCDPISGHTALYWYRQSLGQGLEFLIYFQGNSAPDKSGLPSDRFSAERTGGSVSTLTIQRTQQEDSAVYLCASSRLSIITDTQYFGPGTRLTVL.